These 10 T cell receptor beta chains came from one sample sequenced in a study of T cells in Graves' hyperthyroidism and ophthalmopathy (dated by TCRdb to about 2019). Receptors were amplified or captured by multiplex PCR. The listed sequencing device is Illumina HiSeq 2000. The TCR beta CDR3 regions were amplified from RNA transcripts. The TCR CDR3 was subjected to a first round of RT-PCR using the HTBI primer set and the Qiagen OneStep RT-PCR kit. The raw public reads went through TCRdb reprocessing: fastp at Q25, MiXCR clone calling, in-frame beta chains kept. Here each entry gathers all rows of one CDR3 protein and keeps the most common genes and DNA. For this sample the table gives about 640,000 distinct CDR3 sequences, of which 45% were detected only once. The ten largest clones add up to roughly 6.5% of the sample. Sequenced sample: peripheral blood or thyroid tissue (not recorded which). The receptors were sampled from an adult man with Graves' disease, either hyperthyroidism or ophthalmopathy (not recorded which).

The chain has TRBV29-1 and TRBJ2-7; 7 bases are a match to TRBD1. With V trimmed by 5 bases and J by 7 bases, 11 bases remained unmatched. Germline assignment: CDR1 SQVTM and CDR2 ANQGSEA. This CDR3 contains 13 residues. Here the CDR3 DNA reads TGCAGCGTTAGGGGCAGGGGGACGAAGGAGCAGTACTTC. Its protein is CSVRGRGTKEQYF.

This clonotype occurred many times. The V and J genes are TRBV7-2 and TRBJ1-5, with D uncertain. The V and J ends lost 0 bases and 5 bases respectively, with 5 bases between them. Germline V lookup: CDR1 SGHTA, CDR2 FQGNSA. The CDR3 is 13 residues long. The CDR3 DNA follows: TGTGCCAGCAGCTTAGCGACCTATCAGCCCCAGCATTTT. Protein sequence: CASSLATYQPQHF.

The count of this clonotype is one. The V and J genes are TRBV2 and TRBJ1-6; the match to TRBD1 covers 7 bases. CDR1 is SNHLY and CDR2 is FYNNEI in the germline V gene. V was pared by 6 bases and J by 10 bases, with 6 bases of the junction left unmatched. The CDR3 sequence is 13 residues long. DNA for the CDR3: TGTGCCAGCAGGGGGACAGTCGGCTCACCCCTCCACTTT. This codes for CASRGTVGSPLHF. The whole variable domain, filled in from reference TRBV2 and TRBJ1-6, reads EPEVTQTPSHQVTQMGQEVILRCVPISNHLYFYWYRQILGQKVEFLVSFYNNEISEKSEIFDDQFSVERPDGSNFTLKIRSTKLEDSAMYFCASRGTVGSPLHFGNGTRLTVT.

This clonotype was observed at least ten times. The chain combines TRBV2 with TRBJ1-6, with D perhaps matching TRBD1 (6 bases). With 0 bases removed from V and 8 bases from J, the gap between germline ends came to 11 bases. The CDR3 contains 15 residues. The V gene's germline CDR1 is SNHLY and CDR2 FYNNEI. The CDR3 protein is CASSEAGGSHSPLHF. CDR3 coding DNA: TGTGCCAGCAGTGAAGCAGGGGGTTCTCATTCACCCCTCCACTTT. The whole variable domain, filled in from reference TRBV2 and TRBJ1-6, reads EPEVTQTPSHQVTQMGQEVILRCVPISNHLYFYWYRQILGQKVEFLVSFYNNEISEKSEIFDDQFSVERPDGSNFTLKIRSTKLEDSAMYFCASSEAGGSHSPLHFGNGTRLTVT.

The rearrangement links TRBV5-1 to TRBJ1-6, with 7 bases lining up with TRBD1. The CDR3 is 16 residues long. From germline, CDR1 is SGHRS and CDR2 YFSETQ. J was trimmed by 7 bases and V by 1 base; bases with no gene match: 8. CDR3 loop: CASSLIGRGENSPLHF. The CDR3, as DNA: TGCGCCAGCAGCTTGATTGGCAGGGGGGAAAATTCACCCCTCCACTTT.

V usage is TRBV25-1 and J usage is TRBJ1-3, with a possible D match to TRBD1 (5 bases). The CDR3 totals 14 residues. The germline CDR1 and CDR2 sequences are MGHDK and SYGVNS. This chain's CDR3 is CARAGTFSGNTIYF. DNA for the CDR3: TGTGCTAGAGCCGGGACCTTCTCTGGAAACACCATATATTTT.

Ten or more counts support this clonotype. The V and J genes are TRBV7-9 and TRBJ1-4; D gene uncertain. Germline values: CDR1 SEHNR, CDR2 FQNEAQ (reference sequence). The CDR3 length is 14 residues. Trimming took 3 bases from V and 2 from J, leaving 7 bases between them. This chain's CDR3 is CASSFSGTNEKLFF. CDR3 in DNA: TGTGCCAGCAGCTTTAGCGGGACTAATGAAAAACTGTTTTTT.

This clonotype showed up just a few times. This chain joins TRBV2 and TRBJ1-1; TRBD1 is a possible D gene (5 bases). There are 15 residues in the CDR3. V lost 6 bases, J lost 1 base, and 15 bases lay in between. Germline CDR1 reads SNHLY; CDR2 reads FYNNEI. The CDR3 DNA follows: TGTGCCAGCAGGACAACGTGGGGGAAGAACACTGAAGCTTTCTTT. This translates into CASRTTWGKNTEAFF.

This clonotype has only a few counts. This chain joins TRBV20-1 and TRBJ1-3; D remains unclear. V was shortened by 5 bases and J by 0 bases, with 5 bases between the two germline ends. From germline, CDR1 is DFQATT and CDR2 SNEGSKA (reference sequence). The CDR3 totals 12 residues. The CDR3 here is CSALSSGNTIYF. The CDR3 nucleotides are TGCAGTGCTTTGAGCTCTGGAAACACCATATATTTT.

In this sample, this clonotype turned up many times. CDR3 nucleotide sequence: TGTGCCAGCAGGGGGCCCGGGGTGGAGGAGACCCAGTACTTC. Translation gives CASRGPGVEETQYF. The rearrangement joins TRBV7-2 to TRBJ2-5; D tentatively fits TRBD1 or TRBD2 (5 bases each). Germline V gene data show CDR1 as SGHTA and CDR2 as FQGNSA. V dropped 6 bases and J dropped 5 bases, with 16 bases sitting between them. The CDR3 is made up of 14 amino acids.